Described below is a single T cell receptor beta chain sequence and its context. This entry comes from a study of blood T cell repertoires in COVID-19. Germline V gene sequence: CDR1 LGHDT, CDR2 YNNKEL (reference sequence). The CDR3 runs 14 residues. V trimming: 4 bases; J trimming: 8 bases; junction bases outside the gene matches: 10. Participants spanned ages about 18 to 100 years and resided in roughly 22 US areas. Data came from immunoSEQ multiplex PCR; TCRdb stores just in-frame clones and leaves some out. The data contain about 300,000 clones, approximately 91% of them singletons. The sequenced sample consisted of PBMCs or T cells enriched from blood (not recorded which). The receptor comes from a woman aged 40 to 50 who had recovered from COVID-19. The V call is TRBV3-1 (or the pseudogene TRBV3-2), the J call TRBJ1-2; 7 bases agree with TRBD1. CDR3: CASSPRDSEGGYTF. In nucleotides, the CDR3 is TGTGCCAGCAGCCCTCGGGACAGCGAGGGAGGCTACACCTTC.